The 27 T cell receptor beta chains given below trace back to one sample, sequenced in a study of patients and donors after allogeneic stem cell transplantation. TCRdb re-called the RT-PCR reads through MiXCR, storing one row per CDR3 protein. The sample includes a few hundred thousand distinct CDR3 sequences, 35% to 45% of them seen just once. The sequenced sample was blood, either unsorted or a sorted T cell fraction (not recorded which). The receptors derive from a human donor who was either an allogeneic HSCT recipient or a stem cell or donor lymphocyte infusion donor (not recorded which). It is not recorded whose cells these are; they may come from a transplant donor.

This clonotype was seen a handful of times. The CDR3 sequence is CASSPSRGTTNTGELFF. The CDR3 region has the DNA TGTGCCAGCAGTCCCAGTCGCGGGACAACGAACACCGGGGAGCTGTTTTTT. The chain joins TRBV12-3 or TRBV12-4 to TRBJ2-2, with D possibly being TRBD1 or TRBD2 (6 bases each). Trimming stripped 5 bases from V and 0 bases from J, with 16 bases between. The CDR3 consists of 17 residues.

The gene calls are TRBV7-9 and TRBJ2-3; 13 bases are a match to TRBD2. The germline V gene has CDR1 SEHNR and CDR2 FQNEAQ (reference sequence). CDR3 size: 16 residues. The V segment lost 5 bases and the J segment 6 bases; nucleotides outside the gene matches: 8. The CDR3 DNA sequence: TGTGCCAGCAGCCGTGGGACTAGCGGGACGATGGATACGCAGTATTTT. It is translated as CASSRGTSGTMDTQYF.

The V call is TRBV6-2 or TRBV6-3, the J call TRBJ1-2; D gene uncertain. V shed 2 bases and J shed 4 bases, with 11 bases lying between them. CDR1 and CDR2 from the germline V gene are MNHEY and SVGEGT. The CDR3 spans 14 residues. The CDR3 region is CASSYRVESYGYTF. The CDR3 nucleotides read TGTGCCAGCAGTTACAGGGTCGAGAGCTATGGCTACACCTTC.

This clonotype has only a few counts. CDR3 sequence (DNA): TGTGCCAGCAGCCAAGATGGGAACAAAATGGAGCCCCAGCATTTT. It codes for CASSQDGNKMEPQHF. The genes are TRBV4-2 and TRBJ1-5; the D is unclear. Germline V gives CDR1 LGHNA, CDR2 YNFKEQ. The germline V and J ends were trimmed by 0 bases and 8 bases, with 14 bases remaining between them. The CDR3 runs 15 residues.

The gene calls are TRBV7-8 and TRBJ2-1; 8 bases map to TRBD1. The CDR3 contains 16 residues. After removal of 5 bases from V and 4 bases from J, the junction contained 10 bases not matched to a gene. From germline, CDR1 is SGHVS and CDR2 FQNEAQ. CDR3 nucleotides: TGTGCCAGCAGCCATCGACAGGGGACTGGGTACAATGAGCAGTTCTTC. Protein: CASSHRQGTGYNEQFF.

In its sample, this clonotype was seen a few times. The chain is built from TRBV5-1 and TRBJ2-7; the D gene could be TRBD1 or TRBD2 (5 bases each). Trimming pared 2 bases from V and 2 bases from J, leaving 14 bases between. The CDR3 is 15 amino acids. Per the germline V gene, CDR1 is SGHRS and CDR2 is YFSETQ. CDR3 DNA: TGCGCCAGCAGCTTAGGGACGGAGGATACCTACGAGCAGTACTTC. Its protein is CASSLGTEDTYEQYF.

The chain uses TRBV20-1 and TRBJ2-3, with a weak D call TRBD1 (5 bases). V was shortened by 6 bases and J by 5 bases, with 15 bases between the two germline ends. The V gene's germline CDR1 is DFQATT and CDR2 SNEGSKA (reference sequence). The CDR3 has 13 amino acids. The CDR3 is CSAPLGVGDTQYF. For the CDR3, the DNA is TGCAGTGCACCTCTAGGGGTGGGAGATACGCAGTATTTT.

This clonotype came up a few times. V is TRBV24-1 and J is TRBJ2-3; TRBD2 might be the D (5 bases). There are 16 residues in the CDR3. Germline loops: CDR1 KGHDR, CDR2 SFDVKD. V lost 1 base, J lost 6 bases, and 16 bases lay in between. The CDR3 spells CATSDLGPTGVDTQYF. The CDR3 DNA is TGTGCCACCAGTGATTTAGGGCCCACCGGGGTGGATACGCAGTATTTT.

The V call is TRBV10-3, the J call TRBJ1-6, with a tentative D call TRBD1 (6 bases). The CDR3 length is 13 residues. Germline CDR1 is ENHRY and CDR2 is SYGVKD. V dropped 10 bases and J dropped 7 bases, with 14 bases sitting between them. CDR3: CATRTALNSPLHF. The CDR3 coding sequence is TGTGCCACCAGGACAGCCCTAAATTCACCCCTCCACTTT.

This clonotype was observed a few times. This chain joins TRBV12-3 or TRBV12-4 and TRBJ1-1; 7 positions match TRBD1. The V and J ends lost 7 bases and 0 bases, in that order; junction bases with no gene match: 5. The CDR3 consists of 14 residues. DNA of the CDR3: TGTGCCAGCAACTCGGGACAGATGAACACTGAAGCTTTCTTT. Translated: CASNSGQMNTEAFF.

This clonotype was counted many times. The chain has TRBV20-1 and TRBJ2-3; 10 bases align to TRBD2. V shed 6 bases, J shed 1 base, and the junction held 10 bases outside the gene matches. The CDR3 contains 16 residues. Germline V gene lookup returns CDR1 DFQATT and CDR2 SNEGSKA (reference sequence). The chain's CDR3 is CSASPLLAGRTDTQYF. In DNA, the CDR3 is TGCAGTGCGAGCCCCCTACTAGCGGGGCGCACAGATACGCAGTATTTT.

This sequence joins TRBV28 and TRBJ2-7, with 8 positions matching TRBD1. J gave up 0 bases and V 3 bases, and 7 bases lay outside the gene matches. The CDR3 is 16 residues long. Germline CDR1 reads MDHEN; CDR2 reads SYDVKM. Written as DNA, the CDR3 is TGTGCCAGCAGTTTCGGGACAGGCCGTGCCTCCTACGAGCAGTACTTC. It codes for CASSFGTGRASYEQYF.

This clonotype was found a few times. This chain links TRBV5-1 with TRBJ1-4; possible D gene TRBD1, 6 bases. V lost 4 bases and J 0 bases, leaving 13 bases between the germline ends. This CDR3 contains 16 residues. Germline CDR1 SGHRS, CDR2 YFSETQ. CDR3 in amino acids: CASSRTESATNEKLFF. Here the CDR3 DNA reads TGCGCCAGCAGCCGGACAGAGAGTGCAACTAATGAAAAACTGTTTTTT.

In nucleotides, the CDR3 is TGTGCCAGCAGCTTAAGGGTGGCGGGGCGCGGCTACACCTTC. This translates into CASSLRVAGRGYTF. V and J are TRBV7-2 and TRBJ1-2; possible D gene TRBD1, 5 bases. CDR3 size: 14 residues. V was clipped by 2 bases and J by 8 bases, with 15 bases between them. CDR1 is SGHTA and CDR2 is FQGNSA in the germline V gene.

J is TRBJ1-1 and V is TRBV20-1; D not certain. Germline V gene lookup returns CDR1 DFQATT and CDR2 SNEGSKA (reference sequence). Trimming took off 3 bases at V and 1 base at J, with 15 bases between the two ends. The CDR3 sequence is 15 residues long. The CDR3: CSASRPAGTNTEAFF. CDR3 nucleotides: TGCAGTGCTAGCCGTCCGGCAGGAACGAACACTGAAGCTTTCTTT.

This chain uses TRBV10-3 with TRBJ1-5; D is undetermined. The CDR3 sequence is 12 residues long. Between the trimmed V and J ends, which lost 6 bases and 4 bases, there was a span of 7 bases. Germline V gives CDR1 ENHRY, CDR2 SYGVKD. The CDR3: CAISPGNQPQHF. In nucleotides, the CDR3 is TGTGCCATCAGCCCGGGAAATCAGCCCCAGCATTTT.

The chain joins TRBV20-1 to TRBJ1-4; D is unclear. The CDR3 sequence is 12 residues long. The V end was cut by 4 bases, the J end by 8 bases, with 11 bases between. Germline V gives CDR1 DFQATT, CDR2 SNEGSKA (reference sequence). The CDR3 nucleotides are TGCAGTGCTAATAAGGGAAGCGAAAAACTGTTTTTT. It codes for CSANKGSEKLFF.

The chain joins TRBV5-1 to TRBJ2-2; 8 positions match TRBD2. The CDR3 contains 14 residues. In germline, CDR1 is SGHRS, CDR2 YFSETQ. With V trimmed by 2 bases and J by 6 bases, 3 bases remained unmatched. The CDR3, as DNA: TGCGCCAGCAGCTTAAGCGGGGGTCCCGGGGAGCTGTTTTTT. It encodes CASSLSGGPGELFF.

This clonotype was recorded a few times. The genes are TRBV6-5 and TRBJ2-1; a possible D gene is TRBD2 (5 bases). V was clipped by 7 bases and J by 6 bases, with 13 bases between them. The CDR3 runs to 13 residues. Looked up from germline, CDR1 is MNHEY and CDR2 is SVGAGI. The CDR3 region has the DNA TGTGCCAGCACTGGGTGGACTTCCAATGAGCAGTTCTTC. This translates into CASTGWTSNEQFF.

This clonotype was counted a few times. V and J are TRBV12-3 or TRBV12-4 and TRBJ1-5; D is possibly TRBD1 (5 bases). CDR3 length: 15 residues. V lost 2 bases and J 2 bases, leaving 10 bases between the germline ends. CDR3 amino acids: CASSLKGWRNQPQHF. Here the CDR3 DNA reads TGTGCCAGCAGTTTAAAGGGGTGGCGCAATCAGCCCCAGCATTTT.

The chain is built from TRBV29-1 and TRBJ2-5; TRBD2 agrees at 15 bases. The V gene end was trimmed by 5 bases and the J gene end by 5 bases; junction bases not matched to a gene: 3. Germline CDR1 is SQVTM and CDR2 is ANQGSEA. The CDR3 spans 14 residues. DNA for the CDR3: TGCAGCGTTCGCGGACTAGCGGGGGGGGAGACCCAGTACTTC. This gives the protein CSVRGLAGGETQYF.

This sequence joins TRBV20-1 and TRBJ2-3, with D tentatively TRBD1 or TRBD2 (6 bases each). Trimming took 5 bases from V and 6 from J, leaving 21 bases between them. Germline V CDR1 and CDR2: DFQATT, SNEGSKA (reference sequence). This CDR3 has 15 residues. The CDR3 is CSAAGHFLVADTQYF. DNA for the CDR3: TGCAGTGCTGCGGGACACTTCCTAGTAGCCGATACGCAGTATTTT.

The J gene is TRBJ2-5, the V gene TRBV24-1, with D possibly TRBD2 on 5 matching bases. The V and J ends lost 4 bases and 5 bases respectively, with 13 bases between them. The CDR3 is 14 residues long. Germline CDR1 is KGHDR and CDR2 is SFDVKD. Here the CDR3 reads CATSDRVRGETQYF. The CDR3 nucleotides are TGTGCCACCAGTGACCGCGTGAGAGGGGAGACCCAGTACTTC.

This clonotype appeared many times. One end of the junction varies from germline; a read error may be responsible. The rearrangement joins TRBV5-1 to TRBJ1-6, with a weak D call TRBD1 (5 bases). This CDR3 contains 13 residues. In germline, CDR1 is SGHRS, CDR2 YFSETQ. In DNA form, the CDR3 reads TGTGCCAGCAGCTTAGCAGGGTATTCACCCCTCCACTTT. It codes for CASSLAGYSPLHF.

The chain is built from TRBV12-3 or TRBV12-4 and TRBJ1-2; D gene unclear. V was trimmed by 3 bases and J by 4 bases, leaving 15 bases between them. The CDR3 spans 15 residues. The CDR3 is CASSLTLIGSYGYTF. The CDR3 nucleotides are TGTGCCAGCAGTTTGACCCTCATTGGCAGCTATGGCTACACCTTC.

The V gene is TRBV21-1, the J gene TRBJ1-6. TRBV21-1 is designated a pseudogene. This CDR3 region has 17 residues. The CDR3 is CASSKGGQSSYNSPLHF. The CDR3 nucleotides read TGTGCCAGCAGCAAAGGCGGGCAAAGCTCCTATAATTCACCCCTCCACTTT.

The chain links TRBV6-6 to TRBJ2-7; D gene uncertain. Between the trimmed V and J ends, which lost 5 bases and 7 bases, there was a span of 12 bases. The CDR3 totals 12 residues. The V gene's germline CDR1 is MNHNY and CDR2 SVGAGI (reference sequence). Here the CDR3 reads CASSPSSREQYF. The CDR3 coding sequence is TGTGCCAGCAGTCCCTCCTCGCGGGAGCAGTACTTC.